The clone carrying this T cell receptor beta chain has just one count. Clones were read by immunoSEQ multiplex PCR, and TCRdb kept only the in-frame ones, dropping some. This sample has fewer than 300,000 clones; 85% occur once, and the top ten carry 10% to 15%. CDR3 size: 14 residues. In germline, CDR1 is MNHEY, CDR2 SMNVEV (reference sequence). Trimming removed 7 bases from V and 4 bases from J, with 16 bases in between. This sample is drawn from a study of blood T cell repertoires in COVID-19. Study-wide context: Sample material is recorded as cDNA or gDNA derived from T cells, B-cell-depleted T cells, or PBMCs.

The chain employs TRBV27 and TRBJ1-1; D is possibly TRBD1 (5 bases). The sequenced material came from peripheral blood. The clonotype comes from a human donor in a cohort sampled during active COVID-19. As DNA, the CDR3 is TGTGCCAGCATGGGGGAGGGGCAGGTCACTGAAGCTTTCTTT. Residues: CASMGEGQVTEAFF.